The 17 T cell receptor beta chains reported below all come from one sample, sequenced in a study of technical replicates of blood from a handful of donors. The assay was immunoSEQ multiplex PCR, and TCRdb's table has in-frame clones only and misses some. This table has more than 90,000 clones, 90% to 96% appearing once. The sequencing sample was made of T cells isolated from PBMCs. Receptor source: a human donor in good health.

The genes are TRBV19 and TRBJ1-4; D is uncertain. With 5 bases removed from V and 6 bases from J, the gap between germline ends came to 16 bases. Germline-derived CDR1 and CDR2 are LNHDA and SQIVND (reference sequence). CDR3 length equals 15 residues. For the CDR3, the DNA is TGTGCCAGTAGTCTCTATCAGTTCGGGGATGAAAAACTGTTTTTT. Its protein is CASSLYQFGDEKLFF. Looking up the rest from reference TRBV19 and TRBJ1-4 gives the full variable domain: DGGITQSPKYLFRKEGQNVTLSCEQNLNHDAMYWYRQDPGQGLRLIYYSQIVNDFQKGDIAEGYSVSREKKESFPLTVTSAQKNPTAFYLCASSLYQFGDEKLFFGSGTQLSVL.

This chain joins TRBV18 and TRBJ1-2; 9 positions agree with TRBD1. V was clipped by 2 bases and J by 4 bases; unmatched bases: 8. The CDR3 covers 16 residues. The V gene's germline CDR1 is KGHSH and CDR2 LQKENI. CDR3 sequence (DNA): TGTGCCAGCTCACCATTCGGGACAGGGCTTGGCTATGGCTACACCTTC. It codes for CASSPFGTGLGYGYTF. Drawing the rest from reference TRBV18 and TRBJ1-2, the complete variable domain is NAGVMQNPRHLVRRRGQEARLRCSPMKGHSHVYWYRQLPEEGLKFMVYLQKENIIDESGMPKERFSAEFPKEGPSILRIQQVVRGDSAAYFCASSPFGTGLGYGYTFGSGTRLTVV.

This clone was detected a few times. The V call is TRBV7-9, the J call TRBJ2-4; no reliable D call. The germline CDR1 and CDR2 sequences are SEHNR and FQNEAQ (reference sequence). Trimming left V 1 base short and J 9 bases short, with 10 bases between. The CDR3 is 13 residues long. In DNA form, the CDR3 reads TGTGCCAGCAGCTTAGTTGAATCGGGCATTCAGTACTTC. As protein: CASSLVESGIQYF.

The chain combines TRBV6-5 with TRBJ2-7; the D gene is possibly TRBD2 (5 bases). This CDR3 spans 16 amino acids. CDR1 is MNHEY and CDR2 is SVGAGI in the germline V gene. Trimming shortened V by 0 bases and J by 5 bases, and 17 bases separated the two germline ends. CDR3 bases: TGTGCCAGCAGTTACTCGCGGCGTCTAGCCTTCGACGAGCAGTACTTC. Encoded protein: CASSYSRRLAFDEQYF.

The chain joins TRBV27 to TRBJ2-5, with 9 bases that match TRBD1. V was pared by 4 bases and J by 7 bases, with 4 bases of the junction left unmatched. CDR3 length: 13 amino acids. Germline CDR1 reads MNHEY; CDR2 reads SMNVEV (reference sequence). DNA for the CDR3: TGTGCCAGCAGTTATTCGGGACAGGGGACCCAGTACTTC. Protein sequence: CASSYSGQGTQYF.

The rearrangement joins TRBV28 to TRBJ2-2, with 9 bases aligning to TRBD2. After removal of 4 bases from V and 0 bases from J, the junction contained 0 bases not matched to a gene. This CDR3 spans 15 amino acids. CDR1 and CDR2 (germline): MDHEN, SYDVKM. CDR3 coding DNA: TGTGCCAGCAGTTCTAGCGGGGCGAACACCGGGGAGCTGTTTTTT. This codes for CASSSSGANTGELFF.

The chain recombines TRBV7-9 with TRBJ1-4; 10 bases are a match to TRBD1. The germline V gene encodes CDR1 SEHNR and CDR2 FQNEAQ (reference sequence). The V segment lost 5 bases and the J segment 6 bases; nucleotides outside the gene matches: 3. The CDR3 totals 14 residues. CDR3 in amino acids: CASSPDRGDEKLFF. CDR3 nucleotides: TGTGCCAGCAGCCCGGACAGGGGGGATGAAAAACTGTTTTTT.

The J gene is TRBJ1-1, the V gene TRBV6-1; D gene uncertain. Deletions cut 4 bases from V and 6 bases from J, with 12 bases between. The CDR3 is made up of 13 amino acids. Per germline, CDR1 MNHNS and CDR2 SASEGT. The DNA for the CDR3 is TGTGCCAGCAGTGTAGAAGGCGGGTCTGAAGCTTTCTTT. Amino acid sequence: CASSVEGGSEAFF.

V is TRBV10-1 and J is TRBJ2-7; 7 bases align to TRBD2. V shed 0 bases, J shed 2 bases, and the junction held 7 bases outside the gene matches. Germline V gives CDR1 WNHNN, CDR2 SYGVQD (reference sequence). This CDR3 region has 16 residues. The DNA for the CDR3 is TGCGCCAGCAGTGAGTCGGTTCCTAGCGGACCCTACGAGCAGTACTTC. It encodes CASSESVPSGPYEQYF.

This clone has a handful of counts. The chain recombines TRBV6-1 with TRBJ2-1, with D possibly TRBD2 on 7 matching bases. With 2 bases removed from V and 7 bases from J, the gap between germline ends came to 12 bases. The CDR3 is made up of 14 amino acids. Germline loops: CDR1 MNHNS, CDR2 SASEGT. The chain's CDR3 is CASSETGGMNEQFF. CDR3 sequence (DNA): TGTGCCAGCAGTGAAACGGGGGGCATGAATGAGCAGTTCTTC.

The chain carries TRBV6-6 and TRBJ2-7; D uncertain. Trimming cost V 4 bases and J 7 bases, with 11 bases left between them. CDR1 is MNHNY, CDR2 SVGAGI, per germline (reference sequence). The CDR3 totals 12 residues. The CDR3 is CASSFSLREQYF. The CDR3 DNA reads TGTGCCAGCAGTTTCTCCCTACGAGAGCAGTACTTC.

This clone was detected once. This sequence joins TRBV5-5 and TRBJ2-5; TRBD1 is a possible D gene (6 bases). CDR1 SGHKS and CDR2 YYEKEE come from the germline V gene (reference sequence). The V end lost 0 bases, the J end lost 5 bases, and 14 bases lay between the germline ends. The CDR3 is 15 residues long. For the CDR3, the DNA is TGTGCCAGCAGCTTGGGACAGGTTGTAGGGGAGACCCAGTACTTC. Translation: CASSLGQVVGETQYF.

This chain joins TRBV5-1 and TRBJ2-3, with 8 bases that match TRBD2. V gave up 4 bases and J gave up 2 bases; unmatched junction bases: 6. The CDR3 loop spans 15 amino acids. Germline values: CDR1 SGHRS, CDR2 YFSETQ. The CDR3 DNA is TGCGCCAGCAGCCCCGGGGGGGGGCCCACAGATACGCAGTATTTT. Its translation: CASSPGGGPTDTQYF.

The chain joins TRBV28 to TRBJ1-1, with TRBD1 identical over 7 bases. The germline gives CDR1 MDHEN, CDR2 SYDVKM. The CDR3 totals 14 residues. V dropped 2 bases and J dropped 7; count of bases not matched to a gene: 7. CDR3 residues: CASSLKLRQGEAFF. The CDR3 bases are TGTGCCAGCAGTTTAAAACTCCGACAGGGTGAAGCTTTCTTT.

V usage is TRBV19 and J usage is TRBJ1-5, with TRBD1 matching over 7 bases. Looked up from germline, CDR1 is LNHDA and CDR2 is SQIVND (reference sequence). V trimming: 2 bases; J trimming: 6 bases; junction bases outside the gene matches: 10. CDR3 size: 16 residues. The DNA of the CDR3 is TGTGCCAGTAGTATAATCGAAGGGGGCAGGGGTCAGCCCCAGCATTTT. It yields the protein CASSIIEGGRGQPQHF.

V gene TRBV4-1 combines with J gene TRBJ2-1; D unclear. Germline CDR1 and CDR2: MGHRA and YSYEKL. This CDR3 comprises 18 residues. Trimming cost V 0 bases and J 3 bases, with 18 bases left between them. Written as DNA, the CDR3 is TGCGCCAGCAGCCAAGACCCTAACTCACTTAACTTCTACAATGAGCAGTTCTTC. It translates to CASSQDPNSLNFYNEQFF.

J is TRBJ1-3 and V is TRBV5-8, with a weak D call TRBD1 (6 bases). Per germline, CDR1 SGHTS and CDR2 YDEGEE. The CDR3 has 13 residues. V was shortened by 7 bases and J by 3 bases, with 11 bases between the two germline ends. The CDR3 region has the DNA TGTGCCAGCCGGACAGCGAGTGGAAACACCATATATTTT. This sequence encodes CASRTASGNTIYF. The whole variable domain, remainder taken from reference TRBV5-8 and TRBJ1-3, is EAGVTQSPTHLIKTRGQQATLRCSPISGHTSVYWYQQALGLGLQFLLWYDEGEERNRGNFPPRFSGRQFPNYSSELNVNALELEDSALYLCASRTASGNTIYFGEGSWLTVV.